One sample yielded the 25 T cell receptor beta chains listed below, sequenced in a study of regulatory T cells in long-lasting Graves disease. Indicated time point: newly diagnosed GD, antithyroid drugs for less than 3 months. PBMC-extracted RNA yielded the TCR library. HTBI primers from iRepertoire and Arm-PCR of CDR3 regions yielded the TCR beta libraries. TCRdb passed the multiplex PCR reads through MiXCR, listing each CDR3 protein once. The data show 200,000 to 250,000 distinct CDR3 sequences, approximately 20% seen once. This specimen was peripheral blood mononuclear cells (PBMCs), taken at new diagnosis, from a patient treated with antithyroid drugs. These receptors were collected from a female donor with Graves disease.

In its sample, this clonotype was seen many times. This chain links TRBV9 with TRBJ2-1, with unresolved D. Germline lookup yields CDR1 SGDLS and CDR2 YYNGEE. This CDR3 contains 16 residues. Trimming shortened V by 4 bases and J by 0 bases, and 14 bases separated the two germline ends. This chain's CDR3 is CASSLSPLSSYNEQFF. CDR3 DNA sequence: TGTGCCAGCAGCCTTAGTCCCCTGAGCTCCTACAATGAGCAGTTCTTC. Supplemented by reference TRBV9 and TRBJ2-1, the full variable domain reads DSGVTQTPKHLITATGQRVTLRCSPRSGDLSVYWYQQSLDQGLQFLIQYYNGEERAKGNILERFSAQQFPDLHSELNLSSLELGDSALYFCASSLSPLSSYNEQFFGPGTRLTVL.

This clonotype was observed many times. This sequence joins TRBV9 and TRBJ1-6; D is unclear. Per germline, CDR1 SGDLS and CDR2 YYNGEE. This CDR3 has 16 amino acids. V gave up 3 bases and J gave up 9 bases, with 19 bases separating them. The chain's CDR3 is CASSANRGETGSPLHF. In DNA, the CDR3 is TGTGCCAGCAGCGCAAATCGTGGGGAAACGGGTTCACCCCTCCACTTT.

The rearrangement uses TRBV9 and TRBJ1-5; 11 bases are a match to TRBD1. Germline CDR1 is SGDLS and CDR2 is YYNGEE. The V and J ends lost 5 bases and 2 bases, in that order; junction bases with no gene match: 12. The CDR3 totals 18 residues. The CDR3 region has the DNA TGTGCCAGCAGTCGAATCCCGGGACAGGGGGGGGGCAATCAGCCCCAGCATTTT. Translating it yields CASSRIPGQGGGNQPQHF.

Comment on this clonotype: One junction end does not reproduce the germline sequence, and a read error may be involved. This chain links TRBV14 with TRBJ2-2; 9 bases align to TRBD1. This CDR3 spans 16 amino acids. Germline lookup yields CDR1 SGHDN and CDR2 FVKESK. In DNA, the CDR3 is TGTGCCAGCAGCCTGTACAGGGGGCGTGGCGCCGGGGATCTGTTTTTT. Its translation is CASSLYRGRGAGDLFF.

The rearrangement uses TRBV7-9 and TRBJ2-2, with a weak D call TRBD1 (6 bases). Looked up from germline, CDR1 is SEHNR and CDR2 is FQNEAQ (reference sequence). Trimming pared 2 bases from V and 4 bases from J, leaving 17 bases between. This CDR3 contains 17 residues. The CDR3 protein is CASSLSGRKGGTGELFF. The CDR3 DNA follows: TGTGCCAGCAGCTTATCAGGGAGAAAAGGGGGCACCGGGGAGCTGTTTTTT.

This clonotype was seen ten or more times. This chain links TRBV5-4 with TRBJ2-7, with a weak D call TRBD2 (6 bases). The germline CDR1 and CDR2 sequences are SGHNT and YYREEE (reference sequence). This CDR3 is 12 amino acids long. V dropped 1 base and J dropped 6 bases, with 8 bases sitting between them. In nucleotides, the CDR3 is TGTGCCAGCAGCTTGAGAGCGGGCGAGCAGTACTTC. Protein: CASSLRAGEQYF.

This clonotype was recorded at least ten times. The V and J genes are TRBV29-1 and TRBJ2-1, with TRBD2 identical over 13 bases. The CDR3 spans 14 residues. V trimming: 6 bases; J trimming: 5 bases; junction bases outside the gene matches: 4. The V gene's germline CDR1 is SQVTM and CDR2 ANQGSEA. In DNA form, the CDR3 reads TGCAGCGTCGATGGGACTAGCGGGAACAATGAGCAGTTCTTC. Its protein product is CSVDGTSGNNEQFF.

This chain connects TRBV24-1 to TRBJ2-1, with D perhaps TRBD2 (7 bases). Germline CDR1 is KGHDR and CDR2 is SFDVKD. This CDR3 spans 13 amino acids. With 9 bases removed from V and 7 bases from J, the gap between germline ends came to 15 bases. This CDR3 reads CATLPEGGNEQFF. The CDR3 DNA reads TGTGCCACCCTGCCCGAGGGGGGGAATGAGCAGTTCTTC.

This clonotype has at least ten counts. The chain recombines TRBV3-1 with TRBJ2-3; the D gene is possibly TRBD2 (5 bases). CDR3 length: 13 residues. V gave up 4 bases and J gave up 4 bases, with 9 bases separating them. Germline V gene lookup returns CDR1 LGHDT and CDR2 YNNKEL (reference sequence). This chain's CDR3 is CASSLLRADTQYF. The CDR3 DNA sequence: TGTGCCAGCAGCCTCCTGAGGGCAGATACGCAGTATTTT.

This clonotype occurred many times. V and J are TRBV24-1 and TRBJ2-5, with 9 bases aligning to TRBD2. CDR1 KGHDR and CDR2 SFDVKD come from the germline V gene. After removal of 4 bases from V and 4 bases from J, the junction contained 3 bases not matched to a gene. The CDR3 runs 14 residues. The CDR3 DNA sequence: TGTGCCACCAGTGACAGGACTAGCGCAGAGACCCAGTACTTC. Amino acids: CATSDRTSAETQYF.

This rearrangement joins TRBV5-1 to TRBJ1-6, with TRBD1 identical over 7 bases. This CDR3 region has 15 residues. From germline, CDR1 is SGHRS and CDR2 YFSETQ. V trimming: 8 bases; J trimming: 7 bases; junction bases outside the gene matches: 12. The CDR3 coding sequence is TGCGCCAGTCGGATCTCGCAGGGGGGGAATTCACCCCTCCACTTT. Residues: CASRISQGGNSPLHF.

The chain joins TRBV7-3 to TRBJ2-2; D is possibly TRBD1 or TRBD2 (6 bases each). Trimming stripped 5 bases from V and 5 bases from J, with 9 bases between. The CDR3 covers 13 residues. Germline CDR1 and CDR2: SGHTA and FQGTGA. CDR3 residues: CASSRGETGELFF. DNA of the CDR3: TGTGCCAGCAGCAGGGGGGAAACCGGGGAGCTGTTTTTT.

This clonotype came up a few times. The V gene is TRBV27, the J gene TRBJ2-5; TRBD2 agrees at 15 bases. In germline, CDR1 is MNHEY, CDR2 SMNVEV (reference sequence). This CDR3 contains 16 residues. V was pared by 4 bases and J by 5 bases, with 5 bases of the junction left unmatched. Written as DNA, the CDR3 is TGTGCCAGCAGTTCCCACGGGACTAGCGGGGGGGAGACCCAGTACTTC. Protein product: CASSSHGTSGGETQYF.

The chain joins TRBV6-2 or TRBV6-3 to TRBJ1-2; D is uncertain. This CDR3 comprises 13 residues. In germline, CDR1 is MNHEY, CDR2 SVGEGT. Trimming cost V 0 bases and J 5 bases, with 7 bases left between them. The CDR3 DNA reads as TGTGCCAGCAGTTACTCAGGGAATTATGGCTACACCTTC. Translating it yields CASSYSGNYGYTF.

This clonotype was picked up a small number of times. J is TRBJ1-5 and V is TRBV11-1, with D possibly being TRBD1 (6 bases). This CDR3 is 13 amino acids long. Germline CDR1 SGHAT, CDR2 FQDESV (reference sequence). The V end was cut by 3 bases, the J end by 7 bases, with 10 bases between. CDR3 nucleotide sequence: TGTGCCAGCAGCTTGCAGGGGCGACAGCCCCAGCATTTT. This translates into CASSLQGRQPQHF. Based on the CDR3 plus reference TRBV11-1 and TRBJ1-5, the full variable domain is EAEVAQSPRYKITEKSQAVAFWCDPISGHATLYWYRQILGQGPELLVQFQDESVVDDSQLPKDRFSAERLKGVDSTLKIQPAELGDSAMYLCASSLQGRQPQHFGDGTRLSIL.

This clonotype was counted at least ten times. J is TRBJ2-2 and V is TRBV4-1; D is undetermined. The germline gives CDR1 MGHRA, CDR2 YSYEKL. CDR3 length equals 15 residues. The V and J ends lost 1 base and 0 bases respectively, with 6 bases between them. The CDR3 protein is CASSQVGANTGELFF. The CDR3 nucleotides read TGCGCCAGCAGCCAAGTTGGAGCGAACACCGGGGAGCTGTTTTTT.

This clonotype came up many times. The chain combines TRBV20-1 with TRBJ1-1, with 7 bases aligning to TRBD1. Germline V gene lookup returns CDR1 DFQATT and CDR2 SNEGSKA (reference sequence). J gave up 4 bases and V 0 bases, and 2 bases lay outside the gene matches. The CDR3 loop spans 13 amino acids. The CDR3, as DNA: TGCAGTGCTAGAGAACAGGGGACCACTGAAGCTTTCTTT. As protein: CSAREQGTTEAFF.

The chain recombines TRBV5-1 with TRBJ2-1; 9 positions match TRBD2. Looked up from germline, CDR1 is SGHRS and CDR2 is YFSETQ. The V gene end was trimmed by 1 base and the J gene end by 8 bases; junction bases not matched to a gene: 10. The CDR3 spans 16 residues. The CDR3 is CASSLKGGRASDEQFF. DNA for the CDR3: TGCGCCAGCAGCTTGAAGGGCGGGAGGGCAAGCGATGAGCAGTTCTTC.

This clonotype was recorded many times. This chain links TRBV28 with TRBJ2-7, with 11 bases lining up with TRBD2. V was clipped by 2 bases and J by 4 bases; unmatched bases: 4. This CDR3 spans 15 amino acids. CDR1 MDHEN and CDR2 SYDVKM come from the germline V gene. CDR3 sequence: CASSLPGLAEYEQYF. CDR3 DNA sequence: TGTGCCAGCAGTTTACCGGGACTAGCGGAATACGAGCAGTACTTC. The full variable domain, rest sourced from reference TRBV28 and TRBJ2-7, is DVKVTQSSRYLVKRTGEKVFLECVQDMDHENMFWYRQDPGLGLRLIYFSYDVKMKEKGDIPEGYSVSREKKERFSLILESASTNQTSMYLCASSLPGLAEYEQYFGPGTRLTVT.

This clonotype was seen at least ten times. The rearrangement links TRBV5-4 to TRBJ1-6; D is possibly TRBD1 (6 bases). The germline CDR1 and CDR2 sequences are SGHNT and YYREEE (reference sequence). This CDR3 comprises 13 residues. V was trimmed by 4 bases and J by 6 bases, leaving 8 bases between them. CDR3 sequence (DNA): TGTGCCAGCAGCGGACAGCTTAATTCACCCCTCCACTTT. Translating it yields CASSGQLNSPLHF.

This clonotype was detected ten times or more. The chain couples TRBV18 to TRBJ2-1; D is possibly TRBD1 or TRBD2 (5 bases each). CDR1 KGHSH and CDR2 LQKENI come from the germline V gene. The CDR3 extends over 16 amino acids. Trimming stripped 5 bases from V and 12 bases from J, with 26 bases between. CDR3 in amino acids: CASSTTTGALERVQFF. CDR3 nucleotide sequence: TGTGCCAGCTCAACCACCACCGGGGCACTAGAAAGGGTGCAGTTCTTC.

This clonotype was detected ten times or more. The rearrangement links TRBV19 to TRBJ1-1; 8 bases align to TRBD1. The CDR3 length is 13 residues. Germline V gene sequence: CDR1 LNHDA, CDR2 SQIVND (reference sequence). V was clipped by 3 bases and J by 8 bases; unmatched bases: 5. CDR3 sequence (DNA): TGTGCCAGTAGTATCTTAGGGGACAGGGAAGCTTTCTTT. This codes for CASSILGDREAFF.

Many counts were recorded for this clonotype. The chain links TRBV12-3 or TRBV12-4 to TRBJ1-5; D remains ambiguous. V gave up 3 bases and J gave up 4 bases, with 10 bases separating them. The CDR3 is 14 residues long. As DNA, the CDR3 is TGTGCCAGCAGTTTTCAGGTACGAAATCAGCCCCAGCATTTT. It is translated as CASSFQVRNQPQHF.

This clonotype has only a few counts. The chain combines TRBV14 with TRBJ1-6; 7 bases align to TRBD1. The CDR3 runs 17 residues. Germline loops: CDR1 SGHDN, CDR2 FVKESK. Losses at the gene ends were 4 bases for V and 0 bases for J; bases not matched to a gene: 6. The CDR3 DNA is TGTGCCAGCAGCCGGGGACAGTCCAGCTCCTATAATTCACCCCTCCACTTT. This gives the protein CASSRGQSSSYNSPLHF.

There are many counts of this clonotype. The rearrangement joins TRBV6-1 to TRBJ2-3; 9 positions agree with TRBD2. CDR1 and CDR2 from the germline V gene are MNHNS and SASEGT. This CDR3 region has 15 residues. With V trimmed by 6 bases and J by 6 bases, 10 bases remained unmatched. Written as DNA, the CDR3 is TGTGCCAGCAGAAAAAAGCGGGAGGTGTCGGATACGCAGTATTTT. It specifies CASRKKREVSDTQYF.